The 9 T cell receptor beta chains given below trace back to one sample, sequenced in a study of cytomegalovirus exposure and HLA in healthy donors. Method: immunoSEQ multiplex PCR; TCRdb's copy keeps in-frame clones and lacks some. This table has some 200,000 clones, around 82% appearing once. What was sequenced was PBMCs. The receptors were sampled from a young woman in good health and CMV-seropositive.

V is TRBV29-1 and J is TRBJ1-1, with D possibly being TRBD1 (6 bases). The length of the CDR3 is 14 residues. The germline gives CDR1 SQVTM, CDR2 ANQGSEA. V lost 3 bases and J lost 6, with 17 bases in between. The CDR3 nucleotides are TGCAGCGTTGATTTTGGGGACAATGGGTCTGAAGCTTTCTTT. This gives the protein CSVDFGDNGSEAFF.

A few counts support this clone. The rearrangement links TRBV19 to TRBJ1-4; D is unclear. Per germline, CDR1 LNHDA and CDR2 SQIVND (reference sequence). This CDR3 is 13 amino acids long. Between the trimmed V and J ends, which lost 10 bases and 10 bases, there was a span of 19 bases. CDR3 bases: TGTGCCACCACCGGATTATCAGGAGGAAAACTGTTTTTT. Protein sequence: CATTGLSGGKLFF.

The rearrangement links TRBV10-1 to TRBJ2-7; 9 bases agree with TRBD1. In germline, CDR1 is WNHNN, CDR2 SYGVQD (reference sequence). Losses at the gene ends were 5 bases for V and 4 bases for J; bases not matched to a gene: 6. The CDR3 length is 14 residues. The CDR3 loop reads CASSYGTGKYEQYF. The CDR3, as DNA: TGCGCCAGCAGTTACGGGACAGGGAAGTACGAGCAGTACTTC.

This rearrangement joins TRBV19 to TRBJ2-7; 7 positions agree with TRBD1. J was trimmed by 5 bases and V by 7 bases; bases with no gene match: 8. The germline V gene encodes CDR1 LNHDA and CDR2 SQIVND (reference sequence). The CDR3 sequence is 13 residues long. The DNA of the CDR3 is TGTGCCAGTATAGGGCAGGGGGAGAACGAGCAGTACTTC. Encoded protein: CASIGQGENEQYF.

This sequence joins TRBV28 and TRBJ2-6; 11 nucleotides align to TRBD1. V was pared by 6 bases and J by 13 bases, with 11 bases of the junction left unmatched. This CDR3 contains 15 residues. Per the germline V gene, CDR1 is MDHEN and CDR2 is SYDVKM. The CDR3 DNA follows: TGTGCCAGCAGAATTAGGGACAGGGGGGATATAGTCCTGACTTTC. Its translation is CASRIRDRGDIVLTF.

The chain links TRBV19 to TRBJ1-2; 8 bases fit TRBD1. J was trimmed by 7 bases and V by 3 bases; bases with no gene match: 10. Germline CDR1 reads LNHDA; CDR2 reads SQIVND (reference sequence). The CDR3 totals 15 residues. The CDR3 bases are TGTGCCAGTAGTATCCAAAGGACAGGGTCCTCTGGCTACACCTTC. It specifies CASSIQRTGSSGYTF. The full variable domain, completed using reference TRBV19 and TRBJ1-2, is DGGITQSPKYLFRKEGQNVTLSCEQNLNHDAMYWYRQDPGQGLRLIYYSQIVNDFQKGDIAEGYSVSREKKESFPLTVTSAQKNPTAFYLCASSIQRTGSSGYTFGSGTRLTVV.

This rearrangement joins TRBV7-2 to TRBJ1-4; D possibly corresponds to TRBD1 (5 bases). CDR3 size: 15 residues. V was trimmed by 5 bases and J by 8 bases, leaving 18 bases between them. Germline lookup yields CDR1 SGHTA and CDR2 FQGNSA. The CDR3 DNA sequence: TGTGCCAGCAGCCGAGCGGGGACCTTTCGAGAAAAACTGTTTTTT. Translation gives CASSRAGTFREKLFF.

This sequence joins TRBV19 and TRBJ2-3; the match to TRBD2 covers 8 bases. Losses at the gene ends were 9 bases for V and 3 bases for J; bases not matched to a gene: 8. In germline, CDR1 is LNHDA, CDR2 SQIVND (reference sequence). This CDR3 has 14 residues. CDR3 region: CASGGAGLTDTQYF. The DNA of the CDR3 is TGTGCCAGCGGGGGGGCAGGGTTGACAGATACGCAGTATTTT.

The chain has TRBV7-7 and TRBJ2-1, with 9 bases fitting TRBD1. This CDR3 has 14 amino acids. CDR1 is SSHAT and CDR2 is FNYEAQ in the germline V gene (reference sequence). J lost 4 bases, V lost 5 bases, and 3 bases had no gene match. The CDR3 nucleotides read TGTGCCAGCAGCCCACAGGGGGCTTACAATGAGCAGTTCTTC. This codes for CASSPQGAYNEQFF.